This note documents a single TCR beta chain sequence. This sample was included in a study of blood T cell repertoires in COVID-19. In the original analysis: Counts of nucleated cells, estimated from reference gene primer amplification, were obtained. Sequencing was performed with immunoSEQ multiplex PCR; in TCRdb, only in-frame clones are kept and a portion is missing. V and J calls and clone size are given by that table; D and trimming were obtained from the DNA. The data contain tens of thousands of clones, 89% of them singletons. The specimen sequenced was peripheral blood. The source is a woman aged 55-70 years with active COVID-19.

CDR3 residues: CASSSDRGPSGTEAFF. The CDR3 DNA follows: TGTGCCAGCAGTTCTGACAGGGGCCCTTCGGGAACTGAAGCTTTCTTT. The rearrangement uses TRBV6-6 and TRBJ1-1; 8 bases map to TRBD1. The CDR3 loop spans 16 amino acids. V lost 4 bases to trimming and J lost 5 bases; unmatched junction nucleotides: 12. Per germline, CDR1 MNHNY and CDR2 SVGAGI (reference sequence).